This TCR beta chain comes out of a study of blood T cell repertoires in COVID-19. Looking at the study overall: Some COVID-19 samples were acute and others convalescent; all came from the United States, Italy and Spain. T cells, B-cell-depleted T cells, or PBMCs provided the cDNA or gDNA that served as material.

In the source study's methods: Amplification from reference gene primers served as the basis for estimated nucleated cell counts. Profiled with immunoSEQ multiplex PCR; TCRdb holds only in-frame clones, not every one. The V and J calls and the clone size are those of that table, but D and trimming were determined from the DNA. This table has about 200,000 clones, 70% to 85% appearing once. This CDR3 has 15 amino acids. Trimming took 6 bases from V and 3 from J, leaving 18 bases between them. Per germline, CDR1 WSHSY and CDR2 SAAADI. This clone has just one count. Sequencing used peripheral blood. The sequence came from a man over 45 with active or convalescent COVID-19. This chain joins TRBV10-2 and TRBJ2-7, with D tentatively TRBD2 (5 bases). CDR3 residues: CASSAGQISYYEQYV. CDR3 coding DNA: TGCGCCAGCAGCGCGGGCCAAATTTCATACTACGAGCAGTACGTC.